This T cell receptor (beta chain) was sequenced in a study of shared clonotypes between healthy human individuals. Broader study findings: There were few donors, and this limited the genetic and exposure-history diversity represented. Naive CD4 clonotypes overlapped across a few donors at about 5%.

Terminally differentiated effector memory CD45RA+ cells were excluded by CCR7 positive selection of CD45RO-negative cells. To note about this clone: Its specificity is not known.

Using immunoSEQ multiplex PCR, the repertoire was profiled, and TCRdb retains in-frame clones only, with some absent. The data contain about 870,000 clones, 85% to 95% of them singletons. The CDR3 runs to 16 residues. In germline, CDR1 is SGHNT, CDR2 YENEEA. Trimming took 1 base from V and 6 from J; bases not matched to a gene: 7. V usage is TRBV11-3 and J usage is TRBJ2-1; 9 bases line up with TRBD2. The source of this sequence is a man aged 30 to 39 in good health. What was sequenced was naive CD8+ T cells sorted from blood. CDR3 protein: CASSLVAGVGFNEQFF. As DNA, the CDR3 is TGTGCCAGCAGCTTAGTAGCGGGAGTAGGGTTCAATGAGCAGTTCTTC.